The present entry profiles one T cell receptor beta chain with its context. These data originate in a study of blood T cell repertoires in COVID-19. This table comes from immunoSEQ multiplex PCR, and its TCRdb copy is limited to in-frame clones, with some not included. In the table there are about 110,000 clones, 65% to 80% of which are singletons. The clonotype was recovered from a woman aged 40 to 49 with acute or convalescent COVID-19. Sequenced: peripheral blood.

CDR3 coding DNA: TGCGCCAGCAGCCAAAGGGGGACAGGTAGTGGCGGGTCAAATGAAAAACTGTTTTTT. Its protein is CASSQRGTGSGGSNEKLFF. The chain employs TRBV4-1 and TRBJ1-4, with 8 bases matching TRBD1. The CDR3 spans 19 residues. V was pared by 2 bases and J by 5 bases, with 16 bases of the junction left unmatched. The germline V gene has CDR1 MGHRA and CDR2 YSYEKL.